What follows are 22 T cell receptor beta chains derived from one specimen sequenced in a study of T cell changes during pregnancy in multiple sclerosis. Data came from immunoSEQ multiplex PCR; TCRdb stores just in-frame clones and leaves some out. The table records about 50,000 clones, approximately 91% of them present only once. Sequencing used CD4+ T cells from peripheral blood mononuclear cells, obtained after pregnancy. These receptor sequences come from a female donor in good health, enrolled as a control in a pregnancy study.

The CDR3 DNA reads TGCGCCAGCAGCGTGGATGTAGGGGGCCACTACAATGAGCAGTTCTTC. Translating it yields CASSVDVGGHYNEQFF. The V and J genes are TRBV5-1 and TRBJ2-1; 7 nucleotides align to TRBD1. Per germline, CDR1 SGHRS and CDR2 YFSETQ. CDR3 length equals 16 residues. Trimming took 4 bases from V and 3 from J; bases not matched to a gene: 10.

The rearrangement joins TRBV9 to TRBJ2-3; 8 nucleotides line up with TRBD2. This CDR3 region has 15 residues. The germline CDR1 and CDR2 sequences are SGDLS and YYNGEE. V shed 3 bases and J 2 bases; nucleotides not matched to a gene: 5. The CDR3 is CASSDSGGYTDTQYF. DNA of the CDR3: TGTGCCAGCAGCGACAGCGGGGGCTACACAGATACGCAGTATTTT.

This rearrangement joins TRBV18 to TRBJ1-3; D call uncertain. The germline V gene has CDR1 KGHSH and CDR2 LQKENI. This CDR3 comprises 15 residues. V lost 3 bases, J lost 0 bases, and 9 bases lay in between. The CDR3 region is CASSPSLGSGNTIYF. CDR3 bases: TGTGCCAGCTCACCCTCACTTGGCTCTGGAAACACCATATATTTT.

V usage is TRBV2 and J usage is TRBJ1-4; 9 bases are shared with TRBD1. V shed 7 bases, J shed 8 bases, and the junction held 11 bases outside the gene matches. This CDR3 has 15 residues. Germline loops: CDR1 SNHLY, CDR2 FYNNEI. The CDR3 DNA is TGTGCCAGCAATGGCTTGAGGACAGGGGAGGAAAAACTGTTTTTT. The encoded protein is CASNGLRTGEEKLFF.

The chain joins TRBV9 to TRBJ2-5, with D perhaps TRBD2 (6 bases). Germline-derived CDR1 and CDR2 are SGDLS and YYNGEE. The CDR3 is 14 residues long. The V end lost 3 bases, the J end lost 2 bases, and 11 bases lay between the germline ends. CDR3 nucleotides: TGTGCCAGCAGCGGCGGGGTTCATCAAGAGACCCAGTACTTC. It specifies CASSGGVHQETQYF.

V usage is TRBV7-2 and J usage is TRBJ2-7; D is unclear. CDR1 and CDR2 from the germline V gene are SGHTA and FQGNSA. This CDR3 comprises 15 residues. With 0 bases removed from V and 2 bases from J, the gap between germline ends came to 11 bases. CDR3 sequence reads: CASSLAASLAYEQYF. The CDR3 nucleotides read TGTGCCAGCAGCTTAGCGGCTAGTCTGGCCTACGAGCAGTACTTC.

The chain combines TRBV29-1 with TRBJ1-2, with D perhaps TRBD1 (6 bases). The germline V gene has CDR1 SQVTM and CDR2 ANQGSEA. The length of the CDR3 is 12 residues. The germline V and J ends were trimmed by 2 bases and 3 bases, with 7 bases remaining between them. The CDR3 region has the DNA TGCAGCGTTGAAAAGGGGGACTATGGCTACACCTTC. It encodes CSVEKGDYGYTF.

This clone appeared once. This chain's CDR3 is CASSLGLAGGPSDTQYF. CDR3 bases: TGTGCCAGCAGCCTAGGACTAGCGGGAGGGCCTTCAGATACGCAGTATTTT. The chain combines TRBV7-2 with TRBJ2-3; 15 positions agree with TRBD2. V lost 5 bases, J lost 4 bases, and 7 bases stayed unmatched. The germline V gene encodes CDR1 SGHTA and CDR2 FQGNSA. The CDR3 is 17 residues long.

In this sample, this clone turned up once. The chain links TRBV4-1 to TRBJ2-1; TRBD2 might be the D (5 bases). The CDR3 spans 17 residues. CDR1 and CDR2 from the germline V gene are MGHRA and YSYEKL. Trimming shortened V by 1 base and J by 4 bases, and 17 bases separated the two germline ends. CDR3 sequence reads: CASSQAPRGSRYNEQFF. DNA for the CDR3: TGCGCCAGCAGCCAAGCCCCACGGGGTAGCAGATACAATGAGCAGTTCTTC.

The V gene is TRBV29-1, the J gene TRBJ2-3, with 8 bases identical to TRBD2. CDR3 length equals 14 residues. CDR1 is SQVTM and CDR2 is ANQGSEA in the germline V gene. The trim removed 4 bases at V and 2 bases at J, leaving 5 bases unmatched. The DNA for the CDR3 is TGCAGCGTTGGACGGGGGGGCCCCACAGATACGCAGTATTTT. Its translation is CSVGRGGPTDTQYF.

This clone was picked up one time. DNA of the CDR3: TGTGCCAGCAGCGCAGACAGTGGGAGGGAGACCCAGTACTTC. Its translation: CASSADSGRETQYF. This chain joins TRBV5-6 and TRBJ2-5, with D perhaps TRBD2 (6 bases). The CDR3 has 14 residues. With 4 bases removed from V and 5 bases from J, the gap between germline ends came to 15 bases. Per the germline V gene, CDR1 is SGHDT and CDR2 is YYEEEE.

CDR3 residues: CASSSRDRVDTQYF. The DNA of the CDR3 is TGTGCCAGCAGTTCCCGGGACAGGGTAGATACGCAGTATTTT. The gene calls are TRBV27 and TRBJ2-3; 9 positions agree with TRBD1. V lost 4 bases, J lost 5 bases, and 4 bases stayed unmatched. Germline CDR1 and CDR2: MNHEY and SMNVEV (reference sequence). This CDR3 comprises 14 residues.

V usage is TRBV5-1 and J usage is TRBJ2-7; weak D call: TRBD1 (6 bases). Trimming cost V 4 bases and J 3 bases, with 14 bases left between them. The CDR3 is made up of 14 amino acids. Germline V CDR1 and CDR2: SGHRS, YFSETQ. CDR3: CASSKRQASYEQYF. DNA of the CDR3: TGCGCCAGCAGCAAAAGACAGGCCAGCTACGAGCAGTACTTC.

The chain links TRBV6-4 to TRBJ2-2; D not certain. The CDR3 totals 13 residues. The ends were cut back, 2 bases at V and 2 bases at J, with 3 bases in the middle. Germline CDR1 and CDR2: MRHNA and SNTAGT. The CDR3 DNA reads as TGTGCCAGCAGTGACCCAAACACCGGGGAGCTGTTTTTT. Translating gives CASSDPNTGELFF.

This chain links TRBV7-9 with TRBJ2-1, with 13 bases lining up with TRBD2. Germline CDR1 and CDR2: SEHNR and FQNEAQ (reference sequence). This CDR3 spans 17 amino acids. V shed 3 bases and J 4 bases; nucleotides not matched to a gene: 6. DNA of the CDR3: TGTGCCAGCAGCTTCGCAGGACTAGCGGGGGTTTACAATGAGCAGTTCTTC. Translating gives CASSFAGLAGVYNEQFF.

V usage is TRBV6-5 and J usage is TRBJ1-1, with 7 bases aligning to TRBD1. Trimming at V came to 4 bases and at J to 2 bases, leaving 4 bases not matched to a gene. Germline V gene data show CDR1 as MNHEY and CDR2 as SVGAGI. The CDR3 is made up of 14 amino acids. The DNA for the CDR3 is TGTGCCAGCAGTTTGAACAGGGGAAACACTGAAGCTTTCTTT. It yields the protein CASSLNRGNTEAFF.

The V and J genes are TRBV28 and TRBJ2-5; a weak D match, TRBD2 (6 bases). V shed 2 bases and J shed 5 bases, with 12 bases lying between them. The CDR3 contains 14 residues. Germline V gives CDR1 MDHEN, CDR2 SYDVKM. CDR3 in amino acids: CASSLGGRYETQYF. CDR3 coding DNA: TGTGCCAGCAGTTTAGGGGGGAGGTATGAGACCCAGTACTTC.

CDR3 region: CASSNGQGVSRNTEAFF. CDR3 nucleotides: TGCGCCAGCAGCAACGGACAGGGGGTTAGTAGGAACACTGAAGCTTTCTTT. This chain connects TRBV5-1 to TRBJ1-1, with 10 bases matching TRBD1. CDR1 SGHRS and CDR2 YFSETQ come from the germline V gene. The CDR3 loop spans 17 amino acids. The junction had 10 bases not matched to a gene; V was cut back by 4 bases and J by 1 base.

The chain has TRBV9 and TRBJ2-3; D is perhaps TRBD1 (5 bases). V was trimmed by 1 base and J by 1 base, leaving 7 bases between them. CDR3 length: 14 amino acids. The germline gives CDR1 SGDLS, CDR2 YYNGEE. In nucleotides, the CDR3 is TGTGCCAGCAGCGTATCACAGGGCACAGATACGCAGTATTTT. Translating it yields CASSVSQGTDTQYF.

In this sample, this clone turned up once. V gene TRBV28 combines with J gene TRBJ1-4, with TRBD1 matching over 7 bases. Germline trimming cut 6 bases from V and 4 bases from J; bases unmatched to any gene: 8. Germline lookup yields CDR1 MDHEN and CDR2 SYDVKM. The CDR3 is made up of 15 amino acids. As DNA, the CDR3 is TGTGCCAGCAGCCCAGGGGGGAGAGGTAATGAAAAACTGTTTTTT. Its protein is CASSPGGRGNEKLFF. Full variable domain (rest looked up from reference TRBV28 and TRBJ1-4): DVKVTQSSRYLVKRTGEKVFLECVQDMDHENMFWYRQDPGLGLRLIYFSYDVKMKEKGDIPEGYSVSREKKERFSLILESASTNQTSMYLCASSPGGRGNEKLFFGSGTQLSVL.

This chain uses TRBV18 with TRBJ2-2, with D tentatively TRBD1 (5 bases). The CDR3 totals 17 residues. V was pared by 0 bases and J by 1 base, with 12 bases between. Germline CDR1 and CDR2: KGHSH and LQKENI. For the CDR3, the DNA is TGTGCCAGCTCACCACCGGGTGCAGGGATGAACACCGGGGAGCTGTTTTTT. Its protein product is CASSPPGAGMNTGELFF.

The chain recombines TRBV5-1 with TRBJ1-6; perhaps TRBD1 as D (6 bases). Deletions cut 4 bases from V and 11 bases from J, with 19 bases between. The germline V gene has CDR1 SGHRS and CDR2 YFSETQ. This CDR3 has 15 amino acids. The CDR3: CASSPTPKQGTPLHF. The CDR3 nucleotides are TGCGCCAGCAGCCCAACCCCAAAACAGGGAACACCCCTCCACTTT.